The rows below give T cell receptor beta chains drawn from one sample of a study of cytomegalovirus exposure and HLA in healthy donors. Method: immunoSEQ multiplex PCR; TCRdb's copy keeps in-frame clones and lacks some. The table includes 95,000 to 100,000 clones, roughly three quarters detected once. The sequenced material came from PBMCs. These receptors all stem from a man aged 40-50 years in good health and CMV-seronegative. The CDR3 runs from the conserved cysteine through the conserved F or W. Fields, in order: J gene, D gene, clone size, V gene, CDR3 DNA, CDR3 protein. D genes are given only for firm matches. Size values are once, few and many counts, or a class for expanded clones, and some rows have none.

J gene: TRBJ2-1
D gene: .
clone size: .
V gene: TRBV7-2
CDR3 DNA: TGTGCCAGCAGCGCCGACCAGGGCTCCTACAATGAGCAGTTCTTC
CDR3 protein: CASSADQGSYNEQFF

J gene: TRBJ2-5
D gene: TRBD1
clone size: .
V gene: TRBV7-6
CDR3 DNA: TGTGCCAGCAGCTGGGACAGGGGGCAGACCCAGTACTTC
CDR3 protein: CASSWDRGQTQYF

J gene: TRBJ2-6
D gene: .
clone size: .
V gene: TRBV7-3
CDR3 DNA: TGTGCCAGCAGCTTATGGGCAGCCGTCTCTGGGGCCAACGTCCTGACTTTC
CDR3 protein: CASSLWAAVSGANVLTF

J gene: TRBJ2-3
D gene: TRBD2
clone size: once
V gene: TRBV4-1
CDR3 DNA: TGCGCCAGCAGCCCAAATAGCGGGGGGACCACAGATACGCAGTATTTT
CDR3 protein: CASSPNSGGTTDTQYF

J gene: TRBJ1-6
D gene: .
clone size: .
V gene: TRBV6-1
CDR3 DNA: TGTGCCAGTTTCGTAGGGGATGTCGGTTCACCCCTCCACTTT
CDR3 protein: CASFVGDVGSPLHF

J gene: TRBJ2-3
D gene: TRBD2
clone size: .
V gene: TRBV5-4
CDR3 DNA: TGTGCCAGCAGCTTGGGTAGCGGGGGAACAGATACGCAGTATTTT
CDR3 protein: CASSLGSGGTDTQYF

J gene: TRBJ2-3
D gene: TRBD2
clone size: few
V gene: TRBV5-3
CDR3 DNA: TGTGCCAGAAGCTGCGGACTAGCCGCAGATACGCAGTATTTT
CDR3 protein: CARSCGLAADTQYF

J gene: TRBJ2-7
D gene: .
clone size: .
V gene: TRBV7-9
CDR3 DNA: TGTGCCAGCAGCTTAGACTACAGGGAGCAGTACTTC
CDR3 protein: CASSLDYREQYF

J gene: TRBJ2-5
D gene: TRBD2
clone size: .
V gene: TRBV19
CDR3 DNA: TGTGCCAGTAGTCCGCTAGCGGGGGTGGGTCAAGAGACCCAGTACTTC
CDR3 protein: CASSPLAGVGQETQYF

J gene: TRBJ1-1
D gene: .
clone size: .
V gene: TRBV5-1
CDR3 DNA: TGCGCCAGCAGCTTCGGGCAGGGCCTGAACACTGAAGCTTTCTTT
CDR3 protein: CASSFGQGLNTEAFF

J gene: TRBJ2-1
D gene: .
clone size: .
V gene: TRBV19
CDR3 DNA: TGTGCCAGTAGTAAAAGTCTAACGGACAATGAGCAGTTCTTC
CDR3 protein: CASSKSLTDNEQFF

J gene: TRBJ2-2
D gene: TRBD2
clone size: .
V gene: TRBV5-1
CDR3 DNA: TGCGCCAGCAGCTCCCGGGGGGGCCCTGGGGAGCTGTTTTTT
CDR3 protein: CASSSRGGPGELFF

J gene: TRBJ1-1
D gene: TRBD1
clone size: .
V gene: TRBV9
CDR3 DNA: TGTGCCAGCAGCGTAATGACAGGGCAAGGCAGCACTGAAGCTTTCTTT
CDR3 protein: CASSVMTGQGSTEAFF

J gene: TRBJ1-1
D gene: TRBD1
clone size: .
V gene: TRBV6-6
CDR3 DNA: TGTGCCAGCAGTAGGGACAGGAGGAGGAACACTGAAGCTTTCTTT
CDR3 protein: CASSRDRRRNTEAFF

J gene: TRBJ2-5
D gene: TRBD1
clone size: .
V gene: TRBV15
CDR3 DNA: TGTGCCACCAGCAGAGAGACGGGACAGGGAGGGGAGACCCAGTACTTC
CDR3 protein: CATSRETGQGGETQYF

J gene: TRBJ1-4
D gene: .
clone size: .
V gene: TRBV6-1
CDR3 DNA: TGTGCCAGCAGAAGTCCGACAGTTGAAAAACTGTTTTTT
CDR3 protein: CASRSPTVEKLFF

J gene: TRBJ1-2
D gene: .
clone size: .
V gene: TRBV2
CDR3 DNA: TGTGCCAGCAGTTCCGGAGCCAGCGGGGCTGGCTATGGCTACACCTTC
CDR3 protein: CASSSGASGAGYGYTF

J gene: TRBJ1-2
D gene: .
clone size: .
V gene: TRBV6-1
CDR3 DNA: TGTGCCAGCAGTGAATTCGCCAGGGCCAGGGACTATGGCTACACCTTC
CDR3 protein: CASSEFARARDYGYTF

J gene: TRBJ1-3
D gene: .
clone size: .
V gene: TRBV29-1
CDR3 DNA: TGCAGCGTTGAACCGGTTACTGGAAACACCATATATTTT
CDR3 protein: CSVEPVTGNTIYF

J gene: TRBJ1-2
D gene: TRBD1
clone size: once
V gene: TRBV5-1
CDR3 DNA: TGCGCCAGCAGACGCGGGACAGCCGACTATGGCTACACCTTC
CDR3 protein: CASRRGTADYGYTF

J gene: TRBJ2-1
D gene: .
clone size: .
V gene: TRBV7-8
CDR3 DNA: TGTGCCAGCAGCTCACCGAGGGACTACAATGAGCAGTTCTTC
CDR3 protein: CASSSPRDYNEQFF

J gene: TRBJ2-3
D gene: TRBD2
clone size: .
V gene: TRBV7-2
CDR3 DNA: TGTGCCAGCAGCTTAGGTCCCAGCGGGGCCTTCACAGATACGCAGTATTTT
CDR3 protein: CASSLGPSGAFTDTQYF

J gene: TRBJ1-1
D gene: .
clone size: .
V gene: TRBV19
CDR3 DNA: TGTGCCAGTAGTATAGTCCGGACGGGGGGCACTGGTGAAGCTTTCTTT
CDR3 protein: CASSIVRTGGTGEAFF